The present T cell receptor (beta chain) was sequenced within a study of CD8 T cells in ankylosing spondylitis. The CDR3 is made up of 13 amino acids. V lost 8 bases and J lost 3, with 16 bases in between. Germline CDR1 DFQATT, CDR2 SNEGSKA (reference sequence). This clonotype was seen at least ten times. The antigen is not known. TCRdb ran MiXCR on the 5' RACE reads and lists one entry per CDR3 protein. The sample carries 200,000 or so distinct CDR3 sequences, roughly 13% recorded once. Regarding the study as a whole: In ankylosing spondylitis patients, matched synovial fluid reportedly showed significant enrichment of disease-linked clones. A TCR beta motif made of fewer than ten highly homologous variants seemed typical of ankylosing spondylitis blood. CD8+ disease-linked clones were present at relatively low frequencies in blood.

This sequence joins TRBV20-1 and TRBJ2-5; perhaps TRBD1 as D (6 bases). Sample: blood, either unsorted or a sorted T cell fraction (not recorded which). The TCR originated in a female donor with ankylosing spondylitis or in good health (not recorded which). DNA of the CDR3: TGCAGTCTCAACAGGGCAACAAAAGAGACCCAGTACTTC. This translates into CSLNRATKETQYF.